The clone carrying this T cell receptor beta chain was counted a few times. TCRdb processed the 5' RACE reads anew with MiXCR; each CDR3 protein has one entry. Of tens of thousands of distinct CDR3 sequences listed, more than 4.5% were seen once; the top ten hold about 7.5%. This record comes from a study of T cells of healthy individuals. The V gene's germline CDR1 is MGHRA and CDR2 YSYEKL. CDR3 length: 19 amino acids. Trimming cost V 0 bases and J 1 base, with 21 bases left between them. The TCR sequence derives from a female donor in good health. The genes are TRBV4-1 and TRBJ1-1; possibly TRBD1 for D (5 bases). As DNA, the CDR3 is TGCGCCAGCAGCCAAGATAGCAAGCTCAGGGTCGAATGGAACACTGAAGCTTTCTTT. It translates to CASSQDSKLRVEWNTEAFF.